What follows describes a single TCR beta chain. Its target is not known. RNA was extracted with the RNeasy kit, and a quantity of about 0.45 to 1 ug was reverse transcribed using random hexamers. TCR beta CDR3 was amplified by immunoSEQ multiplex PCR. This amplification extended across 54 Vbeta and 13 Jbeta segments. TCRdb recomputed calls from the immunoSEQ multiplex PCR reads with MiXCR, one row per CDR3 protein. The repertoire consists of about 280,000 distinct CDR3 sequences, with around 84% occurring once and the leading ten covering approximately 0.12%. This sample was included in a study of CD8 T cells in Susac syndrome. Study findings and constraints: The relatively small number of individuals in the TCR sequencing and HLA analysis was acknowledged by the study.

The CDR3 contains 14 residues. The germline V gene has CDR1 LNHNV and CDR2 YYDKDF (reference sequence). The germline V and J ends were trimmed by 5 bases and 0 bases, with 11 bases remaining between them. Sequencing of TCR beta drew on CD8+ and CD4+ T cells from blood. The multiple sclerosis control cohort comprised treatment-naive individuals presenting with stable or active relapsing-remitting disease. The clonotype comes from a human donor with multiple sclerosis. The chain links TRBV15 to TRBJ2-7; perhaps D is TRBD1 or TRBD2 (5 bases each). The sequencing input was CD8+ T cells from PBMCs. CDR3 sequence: CATSGRGSSYEQYF. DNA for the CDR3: TGTGCCACCAGCGGCCGGGGCTCCTCCTACGAGCAGTACTTC. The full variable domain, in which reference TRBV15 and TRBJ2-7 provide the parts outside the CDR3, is DAMVIQNPRYQVTQFGKPVTLSCSQTLNHNVMYWYQQKSSQAPKLLFHYYDKDFNNEADTPDNFQSRRPNTSFCFLDIRSPGLGDTAMYLCATSGRGSSYEQYFGPGTRLTVT.